The 5 T cell receptor beta chains below were found in one sample sequenced in a study of blood T cell repertoires in COVID-19. Some clones are missing from TCRdb's copy, which holds only in-frame ones; the method was immunoSEQ multiplex PCR. The sample gives 190,000 or so clones, roughly four fifths of which show up once; about 6.9% is in the top ten. Sequenced sample: peripheral blood. Receptors were obtained from a human donor with acute or convalescent COVID-19. The donor label of this sample is uncertain.

As regards this clone: This sample includes further DNA sequences coding for the same CDR3. The chain employs TRBV5-1 and TRBJ1-1; D may be TRBD1 (5 bases). CDR3 length: 14 amino acids. Trimming cost V 1 base and J 1 base, with 8 bases left between them. Germline CDR1 and CDR2: SGHRS and YFSETQ. DNA for the CDR3: TGCGCCAGCAGCTTGCAGGGAGGGAACACTGAAGCTTTCTTT. Translating gives CASSLQGGNTEAFF.

CDR3 DNA: TGTGCCTGGAATCAGGGGGTCTATGGCTACACCTTC. This sequence encodes CAWNQGVYGYTF. This rearrangement joins TRBV30 to TRBJ1-2; 7 bases line up with TRBD1. Germline loops: CDR1 GTSNPN, CDR2 SVGIG (reference sequence). This CDR3 is 12 amino acids long. The trim removed 4 bases at V and 4 bases at J, leaving 3 bases unmatched. The full variable domain, in which reference TRBV30 and TRBJ1-2 provide the parts outside the CDR3, is SQTIHQWPATLVQPVGSPLSLECTVEGTSNPNLYWYRQAAGRGLQLLFYSVGIGQISSEVPQNLSASRPQDRQFILSSKKLLLSDSGFYLCAWNQGVYGYTFGSGTRLTVV.

On this clone itself: Other nucleotide sequences from this sample produce the same CDR3. The rearrangement joins TRBV2 to TRBJ2-5; D unclear. Germline V CDR1 and CDR2: SNHLY, FYNNEI. The CDR3 extends over 10 amino acids. Trimming left V 7 bases short and J 5 bases short, with 5 bases between. The CDR3 DNA sequence: TGTGCCAGCACCCGGGAGACCCAGTACTTC. It yields the protein CASTRETQYF.

The chain links TRBV29-1 to TRBJ1-2; possible D gene TRBD1, 5 bases. Trimming removed 4 bases from V and 4 bases from J, with 13 bases in between. Germline V gives CDR1 SQVTM, CDR2 ANQGSEA. CDR3 size: 13 residues. This chain's CDR3 is CSVGSQGGYGYTF. Written as DNA, the CDR3 is TGCAGCGTTGGATCTCAGGGCGGCTATGGCTACACCTTC.

V gene TRBV18 combines with J gene TRBJ2-2; D perhaps matches TRBD2 (6 bases). The CDR3 is made up of 15 amino acids. V was shortened by 4 bases and J by 0 bases, with 9 bases between the two germline ends. Germline-derived CDR1 and CDR2 are KGHSH and LQKENI. Here the CDR3 DNA reads TGTGCCAGCTCACGGGGGACTTCGAACACCGGGGAGCTGTTTTTT. Translated, it gives CASSRGTSNTGELFF.